The 7 T cell receptor beta chains given below trace back to one sample, sequenced in a study of graft-versus-host responses after intestinal transplantation. TCRdb's table, derived via immunoSEQ multiplex PCR, lists solely in-frame clones and lacks some. The sample lists fewer than 15,000 clones; just under 85% were seen once. The material sequenced was PBMCs, taken after intestinal transplantation. Receptors were obtained from a human patient who received an intestinal transplant, so some T cells may come from the graft donor.

The V call is TRBV28, the J call TRBJ2-7, with D perhaps assigned TRBD1 or TRBD2 (5 bases each). V was clipped by 5 bases and J by 7 bases, with 24 bases between them. Germline V lookup: CDR1 MDHEN, CDR2 SYDVKM. The CDR3 covers 16 residues. The CDR3 loop is CASSTPAAGTLGEQYF. For the CDR3, the DNA is TGTGCCAGCAGTACCCCTGCCGCCGGGACCCTTGGAGAGCAGTACTTC. The whole variable domain, remainder taken from reference TRBV28 and TRBJ2-7, is DVKVTQSSRYLVKRTGEKVFLECVQDMDHENMFWYRQDPGLGLRLIYFSYDVKMKEKGDIPEGYSVSREKKERFSLILESASTNQTSMYLCASSTPAAGTLGEQYFGPGTRLTVT.

This chain joins TRBV27 and TRBJ2-7; TRBD2 aligns across 7 bases. V lost 6 bases, J lost 5 bases, and 4 bases stayed unmatched. Germline V gene sequence: CDR1 MNHEY, CDR2 SMNVEV (reference sequence). This CDR3 is 12 amino acids long. The CDR3 bases are TGTGCCAGCAGCTACGGGGGGAACGAGCAGTACTTC. It specifies CASSYGGNEQYF.

V is TRBV9 and J is TRBJ2-7, with a weak D call TRBD2 (6 bases). There are 15 residues in the CDR3. Germline V gene data show CDR1 as SGDLS and CDR2 as YYNGEE. V lost 1 base, J lost 3 bases, and 14 bases lay in between. This chain's CDR3 is CASSVLGDSFYEQYF. CDR3 coding DNA: TGTGCCAGCAGCGTACTAGGGGACTCTTTCTACGAGCAGTACTTC.

The rearrangement uses TRBV5-1 and TRBJ1-2; D not certain. Germline CDR1 SGHRS, CDR2 YFSETQ. CDR3 length: 13 amino acids. Between the trimmed V and J ends, which lost 7 bases and 4 bases, there was a span of 14 bases. CDR3 coding DNA: TGCGCCAGCTCCCAAGATAGAGTCTATGGCTACACCTTC. It is translated as CASSQDRVYGYTF.

The chain joins TRBV29-1 to TRBJ2-1, with D tentatively TRBD1 (6 bases). CDR1 is SQVTM and CDR2 is ANQGSEA in the germline V gene. Trimming cost V 7 bases and J 2 bases, with 12 bases left between them. The CDR3 covers 13 residues. The DNA of the CDR3 is TGCAGCGCCGGGACATCCACCTACAATGAGCAGTTCTTC. It specifies CSAGTSTYNEQFF.

This clone has only one observation. V usage is TRBV18 and J usage is TRBJ2-7; no clear D. Germline CDR1 and CDR2: KGHSH and LQKENI. The CDR3 sequence is 11 residues long. V lost 3 bases, J lost 4 bases, and 4 bases lay in between. The CDR3 loop reads CASSPGYEQYF. For the CDR3, the DNA is TGTGCCAGCTCACCCGGGTACGAGCAGTACTTC. Full variable domain (missing parts from reference TRBV18 and TRBJ2-7): NAGVMQNPRHLVRRRGQEARLRCSPMKGHSHVYWYRQLPEEGLKFMVYLQKENIIDESGMPKERFSAEFPKEGPSILRIQQVVRGDSAAYFCASSPGYEQYFGPGTRLTVT.

The rearrangement joins TRBV27 to TRBJ2-7, with D possibly TRBD1 on 6 matching bases. The V end was cut by 3 bases, the J end by 4 bases, with 10 bases between. The length of the CDR3 is 13 residues. Germline CDR1 reads MNHEY; CDR2 reads SMNVEV (reference sequence). In nucleotides, the CDR3 is TGTGCCAGCAGTTTTGGGCAGGGGTACGAGCAGTACTTC. It is translated as CASSFGQGYEQYF.